The T cell receptor (beta chain) under discussion was sequenced for a study of blood T cells in healthy people across ages. CDR1 and CDR2 (germline): SGHTA, FQGNSA. The CDR3 has 13 residues. V was trimmed by 3 bases and J by 9 bases, leaving 12 bases between them. A second PCR of about 7 to 12 cycles used a sample-barcoded 5' primer and a J-beta primer mix. From the 5' RACE reads, TCRdb called clonotypes with MiXCR, one entry per CDR3 protein. This table holds about a million distinct CDR3 sequences, about 51% found once. The rearrangement uses TRBV7-2 and TRBJ2-1, with a tentative D call TRBD1 (6 bases). This sequence originates from a woman in her sixties or seventies in good health. Sequences were obtained from blood. The CDR3, as DNA: TGTGCCAGCAGCTTTCTACAGGGTGGTGAGCAGTTCTTC. This translates into CASSFLQGGEQFF.